The 23 T cell receptor beta chains below come from one sample, sequenced in a study of shared clonotypes between healthy human individuals. Measured with immunoSEQ multiplex PCR; TCRdb has only the in-frame clones, and not every one. The top ten clones hold 10% of a sample with some 200,000 clones, about 66% of them seen once. Material for sequencing was memory CD4+ T cells sorted from blood. Documented subset: CD45RA-negative fraction. The receptors originated from a man younger than 40 in good health.

V is TRBV7-1 and J is TRBJ1-2; D is unclear. Being an ORF, TRBV7-1 has a function that is uncertain. V lost 5 bases and J lost 4, with 11 bases in between. The CDR3 spans 13 residues. DNA for the CDR3: TGTGCCAGCAGCCTGTCCCCCCTCTATGGCTACACCTTC. It codes for CASSLSPLYGYTF.

The chain employs TRBV7-9 and TRBJ1-4; TRBD1 matches 7 bases. Germline V gives CDR1 SEHNR, CDR2 FQNEAQ (reference sequence). CDR3 length: 14 residues. The J segment lost 7 bases and the V segment lost 1 base, leaving 3 bases of the junction unmatched. The CDR3 region has the DNA TGTGCCAGCAGCTTAGACAGGGGAGGTGAAAAACTGTTTTTT. This gives the protein CASSLDRGGEKLFF.

This clone was observed many times. The genes are TRBV5-4 and TRBJ2-1; D is perhaps TRBD1 or TRBD2 (5 bases each). CDR3 length: 13 residues. Trimming shortened V by 4 bases and J by 8 bases, and 13 bases separated the two germline ends. The germline gives CDR1 SGHNT, CDR2 YYREEE (reference sequence). CDR3 sequence reads: CASSPVGDDEQFF. In nucleotides, the CDR3 is TGTGCCAGCAGCCCTGTCGGGGACGATGAGCAGTTCTTC.

About this clone: Other DNA sequences in this sample translate to the same CDR3. V gene TRBV7-2 combines with J gene TRBJ2-3; D gene unclear. The CDR3 has 12 amino acids. Trimming pared 2 bases from V and 3 bases from J, leaving 3 bases between. From germline, CDR1 is SGHTA and CDR2 FQGNSA. Here the CDR3 reads CASSLKTDTQYF. CDR3 nucleotides: TGTGCCAGCAGCTTAAAGACAGATACGCAGTATTTT.

The chain links TRBV11-3 to TRBJ2-1; 8 positions match TRBD2. The CDR3 is 14 amino acids. Germline trimming cut 5 bases from V and 6 bases from J; bases unmatched to any gene: 6. The V gene's germline CDR1 is SGHNT and CDR2 YENEEA. The CDR3 region is CASSLAGNRNEQFF. CDR3 nucleotides: TGTGCCAGCAGCCTAGCGGGTAATCGCAATGAGCAGTTCTTC.

In this sample, this clone turned up many times. This rearrangement joins TRBV7-8 to TRBJ1-1; the D gene is possibly TRBD1 (6 bases). This CDR3 comprises 15 residues. V was shortened by 2 bases and J by 1 base, with 11 bases between the two germline ends. The germline V gene encodes CDR1 SGHVS and CDR2 FQNEAQ. In nucleotides, the CDR3 is TGTGCCAGCAGCTTAAGGGGGGTCTCGAACACTGAAGCTTTCTTT. Its protein is CASSLRGVSNTEAFF.

In DNA, the CDR3 is TGTGCCAGCAGCTTAGGGGCGGGCTTCCAAGAGACCCAGTACTTC. This sequence encodes CASSLGAGFQETQYF. This chain connects TRBV7-2 to TRBJ2-5; tentative D call: TRBD2 (5 bases). The CDR3 has 15 residues. Germline assignment: CDR1 SGHTA and CDR2 FQGNSA. V lost 1 base, J lost 1 base, and 10 bases lay in between.

J is TRBJ2-1 and V is TRBV7-2; no clear D gene. Germline loops: CDR1 SGHTA, CDR2 FQGNSA. This CDR3 is built from 15 residues. V lost 1 base, J lost 4 bases, and 11 bases lay in between. The CDR3 reads CASSLEVATYNEQFF. The DNA of the CDR3 is TGTGCCAGCAGCTTAGAGGTAGCTACTTACAATGAGCAGTTCTTC.

This clone occurred once. The gene calls are TRBV5-1 and TRBJ2-1; TRBD2 agrees at 8 bases. The CDR3 has 15 amino acids. Germline loops: CDR1 SGHRS, CDR2 YFSETQ. V shed 4 bases, J shed 10 bases, and the junction held 13 bases outside the gene matches. The CDR3 bases are TGCGCCAGCAGCCGGGGACTAGGTGGCAATTTGGAGCAGTTCTTC. Translating gives CASSRGLGGNLEQFF.

The rearrangement links TRBV18 to TRBJ2-7, with a possible D match to TRBD1 (5 bases). CDR1 is KGHSH, CDR2 LQKENI, per germline. V dropped 2 bases and J dropped 4 bases, with 27 bases sitting between them. This CDR3 region has 19 residues. CDR3 amino acids: CASSPTPGFGAQPQYEQYF. CDR3 nucleotide sequence: TGTGCCAGCTCACCAACGCCCGGGTTTGGGGCGCAACCACAGTACGAGCAGTACTTC.

The chain employs TRBV7-3 and TRBJ2-1; tentative D call: TRBD1 (8 bases). Germline V gene data show CDR1 as SGHTA and CDR2 as FQGTGA. The V end lost 5 bases, the J end lost 3 bases, and 17 bases lay between the germline ends. CDR3 length: 16 amino acids. The CDR3 spells CASSGRDRLGYNEQFF. CDR3 DNA sequence: TGTGCCAGCAGCGGGAGGGACAGGTTGGGCTACAATGAGCAGTTCTTC.

This chain joins TRBV9 and TRBJ2-5, with D tentatively TRBD2 (7 bases). V lost 4 bases and J 5 bases, leaving 18 bases between the germline ends. The CDR3 runs to 15 residues. CDR1 is SGDLS, CDR2 YYNGEE, per germline. The CDR3 protein is CASSIPSGGWETQYF. CDR3 nucleotide sequence: TGTGCCAGCAGCATCCCCTCGGGGGGCTGGGAGACCCAGTACTTC.

The sample holds a few counts of this clone. The rearrangement joins TRBV11-2 to TRBJ2-7; no firm D call. Germline V gene data show CDR1 as SGHAT and CDR2 as FQNNGV. The ends were cut back, 1 base at V and 2 bases at J, with 9 bases in the middle. The CDR3 is 14 residues long. The DNA of the CDR3 is TGTGCCAGCAGCTTAGTGCTGGAAGCCTACGAGCAGTACTTC. Its translation: CASSLVLEAYEQYF.

CDR3 in DNA: TGTGCCAGCAGCTTAGGATCGGGGCCCCAGTACTTC. Its protein product is CASSLGSGPQYF. The J gene is TRBJ2-5, the V gene TRBV7-2; the D call may be TRBD1 or TRBD2 (5 bases each). Deletions cut 1 base from V and 9 bases from J, with 9 bases between. CDR1 is SGHTA and CDR2 is FQGNSA in the germline V gene. The CDR3 length is 12 residues.

With respect to this clone: The junction and the germline gene differ at one end; a read error may be behind it. The rearrangement joins TRBV28 to TRBJ1-5; D possibly corresponds to TRBD1 (5 bases). This CDR3 comprises 18 residues. CDR1 and CDR2 from the germline V gene are MDHEN and SYDVKM. CDR3 DNA sequence: TGCGCCAGCTCTCCGAGAGCAGGGCGGACCTATAGCAATCAGCCCCAGCATTTT. The encoded protein is CASSPRAGRTYSNQPQHF.

For this clone: The junction does not match germline at one end; this may be a read error. The CDR3 reads CANSLGAGPTGELFF. In nucleotides, the CDR3 is TGCGCCAACAGCTTGGGCGCAGGGCCCACCGGGGAGCTGTTTTTT. The chain has TRBV5-1 and TRBJ2-2; maybe TRBD1 (5 bases). Germline-derived CDR1 and CDR2 are SGHRS and YFSETQ. The length of the CDR3 is 15 residues.

J is TRBJ2-5 and V is TRBV14; D remains ambiguous. The CDR3 sequence is 14 residues long. Germline CDR1 is SGHDN and CDR2 is FVKESK. Trimming stripped 1 base from V and 4 bases from J, with 10 bases between. Here the CDR3 DNA reads TGTGCCAGCAGCCAAGGGATCATCGGAGAGACCCAGTACTTC. It codes for CASSQGIIGETQYF.

CDR3 nucleotides: TGTGCCAGTAAGGGTTCCGGCTCTGGGGCCAACGTCCTGACTTTC. Its protein product is CASKGSGSGANVLTF. The chain links TRBV28 to TRBJ2-6; D ambiguous. From germline, CDR1 is MDHEN and CDR2 SYDVKM. V was shortened by 9 bases and J by 0 bases, with 12 bases between the two germline ends. CDR3 length: 15 amino acids.

V gene TRBV18 combines with J gene TRBJ2-2, with 7 bases matching TRBD2. Germline loops: CDR1 KGHSH, CDR2 LQKENI. The CDR3 runs to 17 residues. The junction had 6 bases not matched to a gene; V was cut back by 0 bases and J by 2 bases. The CDR3 loop reads CASSPPGGSQNTGELFF. CDR3 nucleotide sequence: TGTGCCAGCTCACCACCGGGAGGGTCCCAAAACACCGGGGAGCTGTTTTTT.

The V and J genes are TRBV11-2 and TRBJ2-1, with 8 nucleotides matching TRBD2. V was clipped by 1 base and J by 5 bases; unmatched bases: 4. The CDR3 contains 15 residues. Looked up from germline, CDR1 is SGHAT and CDR2 is FQNNGV. The CDR3 DNA follows: TGTGCCAGCAGCTTAGGGGGACTAGAAAACAATGAGCAGTTCTTC. Translated, it gives CASSLGGLENNEQFF.

The rearrangement links TRBV7-9 to TRBJ2-7; no definite D call. The length of the CDR3 is 12 residues. The V end lost 6 bases, the J end lost 5 bases, and 11 bases lay between the germline ends. Germline lookup yields CDR1 SEHNR and CDR2 FQNEAQ (reference sequence). The CDR3 region is CASRDGPNEQYF. As DNA, the CDR3 is TGTGCCAGCAGGGATGGGCCCAACGAGCAGTACTTC.

This clone appeared many times. This chain connects TRBV5-6 to TRBJ2-7, with D maybe TRBD2 (5 bases). Trimming cost V 5 bases and J 3 bases, with 21 bases left between them. From germline, CDR1 is SGHDT and CDR2 YYEEEE. The CDR3 spans 16 residues. Here the CDR3 DNA reads TGTGCCAGCAGAACCGCGGGCCGCCAAACACTCTACGAGCAGTACTTC. It yields the protein CASRTAGRQTLYEQYF.

The chain links TRBV28 to TRBJ1-4; maybe TRBD1 (5 bases). Per germline, CDR1 MDHEN and CDR2 SYDVKM. The CDR3 length is 13 residues. The ends were cut back, 11 bases at V and 4 bases at J, with 14 bases in the middle. The CDR3 loop reads CAVETALNEKLFF. CDR3 DNA sequence: TGTGCCGTCGAGACAGCCCTTAATGAAAAACTGTTTTTT.